This T cell receptor beta chain was identified during a study of T cells in Graves' hyperthyroidism and ophthalmopathy. Researchers amplified the TCR beta CDR3 regions from RNA transcripts. The HTBI primer set was used in a first-round RT-PCR of the TCR CDR3. TCRdb fed the multiplex PCR reads into MiXCR, producing one record per CDR3 protein. The sample includes 400,000 to 500,000 distinct CDR3 sequences, over 12% of them seen just once. This clonotype showed up many times. Its antigen is unknown. Uncontrolled infection, other autoimmune disease, pregnancy or lactation barred patients from enrollment. Overall study findings and caveats: Among clonotypes expanded in thyroid above 0.001, most were also found in blood.

Trimming took 8 bases from V and 5 from J, leaving 15 bases between them. The CDR3 spans 13 residues. Germline V lookup: CDR1 SNHLY, CDR2 FYNNEI. Material for sequencing was blood. The clonotype was recovered from a man aged 18 to 29 with Graves' ophthalmopathy. This chain links TRBV2 with TRBJ1-2; D is ambiguous. CDR3 nucleotide sequence: TGTGCCAGCCGTCGATGGATTGGGTATGGCTACACCTTC. This encodes CASRRWIGYGYTF.